Following are 2 T cell receptor beta chains from one sample sequenced in a study of blood T cell repertoires in COVID-19. Some clones are missing from TCRdb's copy, which holds only in-frame ones; the method was immunoSEQ multiplex PCR. The data show over 75,000 clones, 80% seen once. The sample comprised peripheral blood. The origin of the receptors is a human donor in a cohort sampled during active COVID-19.

The chain carries TRBV10-3 and TRBJ1-4, with D possibly matching TRBD1 (6 bases). V was shortened by 10 bases and J by 7 bases, with 16 bases between the two germline ends. This CDR3 spans 13 amino acids. The germline CDR1 and CDR2 sequences are ENHRY and SYGVKD. The chain's CDR3 is CATRRDTGEKLFF. The CDR3, as DNA: TGTGCCACTCGCCGGGACACAGGTGAAAAACTGTTTTTT.

This rearrangement joins TRBV28 to TRBJ1-2; 7 bases agree with TRBD1. The junction had 6 bases not matched to a gene; V was cut back by 8 bases and J by 0 bases. Germline lookup yields CDR1 MDHEN and CDR2 SYDVKM. The CDR3 runs to 14 residues. DNA for the CDR3: TGTGCCAGCCTTCTGACAGGGTCTAACTATGGCTACACCTTC. Translated, it gives CASLLTGSNYGYTF.